The 17 T cell receptor beta chains listed next were all sequenced from one sample in a study of T-cell memory formation after mild COVID-19. A single record per CDR3 protein comes from TCRdb applying MiXCR to the 5' RACE reads. The profile shows roughly 160,000 distinct CDR3 sequences, 10% to 15% of them singletons. Material for sequencing was PBMCs or a T cell subset sorted from them (not recorded which). All receptors derive from a man in his late teens or twenties who had mild COVID-19 (a few samples of this study predate the infection). Cell type and time point are not known.

This clonotype has only a few counts. The chain carries TRBV7-9 and TRBJ2-7, with a possible D match to TRBD1 (6 bases). In germline, CDR1 is SEHNR, CDR2 FQNEAQ (reference sequence). The V gene lost 1 base and the J gene lost 2 bases, with 15 bases spanning the gap. This CDR3 region has 16 residues. CDR3 DNA: TGTGCCAGCAGCTTAGTTCCCCCAACAGGGACCTACGAGCAGTACGTC. Protein: CASSLVPPTGTYEQYV.

This clonotype was counted only a few times. The chain couples TRBV6-5 to TRBJ1-2; D not certain. Germline CDR1 MNHEY, CDR2 SVGAGI. The V gene lost 11 bases and the J gene lost 0 bases, with 13 bases spanning the gap. The CDR3 has 13 amino acids. CDR3: CAAGNGPNYGYTF. DNA for the CDR3: TGTGCCGCCGGAAACGGACCTAACTATGGCTACACCTTC.

The CDR3 here is CASSSTPTVDNYGYTF. Here the CDR3 DNA reads TGCGCCAGCAGCTCAACCCCCACCGTAGATAACTATGGCTACACCTTC. The V call is TRBV5-1, the J call TRBJ1-2; D uncertain. Trimming shortened V by 3 bases and J by 1 base, and 16 bases separated the two germline ends. There are 16 residues in the CDR3. CDR1 and CDR2 (germline): SGHRS, YFSETQ.

V is TRBV6-2 or TRBV6-3 and J is TRBJ2-7; the D is unclear. Germline values: CDR1 MNHEY, CDR2 SVGEGT. This CDR3 spans 11 amino acids. Trimming left V 4 bases short and J 7 bases short, with 8 bases between. CDR3 sequence reads: CASSSFHEQYV. The CDR3 coding sequence is TGTGCCAGCAGTTCATTTCATGAGCAGTACGTC.

There are a few counts of this clonotype. The V call is TRBV4-3, the J call TRBJ2-3; 8 bases match TRBD1. Unmatched junction bases numbered 1, after V lost 2 bases and J lost 3 bases. The CDR3 runs 14 residues. Germline CDR1 reads LGHNA; CDR2 reads YSLEER. CDR3 region: CASSQQGATDTQYF. The CDR3, as DNA: TGCGCCAGCAGCCAACAGGGGGCAACAGATACGCAGTATTTT.

The chain carries TRBV28 and TRBJ2-3; 12 bases fit TRBD2. Trimming removed 7 bases from V and 11 bases from J; junction bases left unmatched: 16. CDR3 length: 16 residues. Germline V gene data show CDR1 as MDHEN and CDR2 as SYDVKM. CDR3 region: CASTTSPSGGVRGQYF. The CDR3 coding sequence is TGTGCCAGCACTACCTCCCCTAGCGGGGGGGTCCGAGGGCAGTATTTT.

This clonotype was observed a handful of times. The chain employs TRBV6-1 and TRBJ1-2; TRBD1 agrees at 7 bases. The ends lost 6 bases at V and 8 bases at J; junction bases unmatched: 9. This CDR3 has 13 amino acids. Germline lookup yields CDR1 MNHNS and CDR2 SASEGT. CDR3 loop: CASSRTGVGGYTF. CDR3 DNA: TGTGCCAGCAGCAGAACAGGGGTCGGCGGCTACACCTTC.

The V and J genes are TRBV20-1 and TRBJ2-5; no clear D. V shed 0 bases and J shed 7 bases, with 21 bases lying between them. CDR1 and CDR2 from the germline V gene are DFQATT and SNEGSKA (reference sequence). The CDR3 sequence is 16 residues long. The CDR3 here is CSARDDRVGSSGTQYF. CDR3 coding DNA: TGCAGTGCTAGAGATGACCGGGTTGGATCGTCAGGGACCCAGTACTTC.

There are a few counts of this clonotype. The rearrangement joins TRBV6-6 to TRBJ1-2; TRBD1 matches at 11 bases. Looked up from germline, CDR1 is MNHNY and CDR2 is SVGAGI (reference sequence). The CDR3 spans 13 residues. Unmatched junction bases numbered 4, after V lost 11 bases and J lost 2 bases. CDR3 sequence reads: CAGRDRGNYGYTF. CDR3 nucleotides: TGTGCCGGACGGGACAGGGGGAACTATGGCTACACCTTC.

Many counts were recorded for this clonotype. This chain links TRBV12-3 or TRBV12-4 with TRBJ1-1; D unclear. The CDR3 spans 14 residues. The V end lost 6 bases, the J end lost 1 base, and 12 bases lay between the germline ends. The CDR3 spells CASRVSGSNTEAFF. CDR3 nucleotides: TGTGCCAGCAGGGTGTCGGGATCGAACACTGAAGCTTTCTTT.

This clonotype was counted a few times. The chain employs TRBV9 and TRBJ2-2; TRBD2 matches at 7 bases. Trimming removed 6 bases from V and 6 bases from J; junction bases left unmatched: 11. Per the germline V gene, CDR1 is SGDLS and CDR2 is YYNGEE. CDR3 size: 15 residues. CDR3 sequence: CASTPGGRLAGELFF. In nucleotides, the CDR3 is TGTGCCAGCACCCCGGGCGGGAGACTCGCCGGGGAGCTGTTTTTT.

This clonotype has a count of ten or more. The chain employs TRBV28 and TRBJ2-2; D may match TRBD1 or TRBD2 (6 bases each). The V gene lost 8 bases and the J gene lost 6 bases, with 16 bases spanning the gap. Germline V gene lookup returns CDR1 MDHEN and CDR2 SYDVKM. The CDR3 covers 14 residues. The CDR3 loop reads CASRPMGGSGELFF. For the CDR3, the DNA is TGTGCCAGCCGTCCTATGGGGGGCTCCGGGGAGCTGTTTTTT.

The rearrangement joins TRBV29-1 to TRBJ2-5; the D gene is possibly TRBD2 (6 bases). CDR1 is SQVTM, CDR2 ANQGSEA, per germline. This CDR3 contains 16 residues. V was trimmed by 0 bases and J by 4 bases, leaving 18 bases between them. The CDR3 protein is CSVEDRRGSRTETQYF. CDR3 DNA: TGCAGCGTTGAAGATCGGCGGGGATCGCGGACAGAGACCCAGTACTTC.

The chain is built from TRBV5-1 and TRBJ1-3, with D uncertain. This CDR3 has 13 residues. The germline V and J ends were trimmed by 6 bases and 2 bases, with 9 bases remaining between them. In germline, CDR1 is SGHRS, CDR2 YFSETQ. DNA of the CDR3: TGCGCCAGCACCCCTGATCCTGGAAACACCATATATTTT. Its protein is CASTPDPGNTIYF.

This sequence joins TRBV6-6 and TRBJ2-5; D unresolved. Germline V gene lookup returns CDR1 MNHNY and CDR2 SVGAGI (reference sequence). The V end lost 7 bases, the J end lost 1 base, and 10 bases lay between the germline ends. The CDR3 has 13 residues. CDR3 sequence reads: CASIAGIQETQYF. CDR3 bases: TGTGCCAGCATAGCCGGAATCCAAGAGACCCAGTACTTC.

The chain is built from TRBV7-2 and TRBJ1-3; D unresolved. The germline V gene encodes CDR1 SGHTA and CDR2 FQGNSA. This CDR3 is 17 amino acids long. Deletions cut 4 bases from V and 0 bases from J, with 16 bases between. The CDR3, as DNA: TGTGCCAGCAGCTATCCGAAGGACGGTTTCTCTGGAAACACCATATATTTT. Protein: CASSYPKDGFSGNTIYF.

This clonotype was counted a few times. This sequence joins TRBV12-3 or TRBV12-4 and TRBJ2-1; TRBD2 agrees at 10 bases. The CDR3 is 17 residues long. Trimming at V came to 2 bases and at J to 4 bases, leaving 8 bases not matched to a gene. CDR3 bases: TGTGCCAGCAGTTTAAAGCGGGGGGGTTACCTTTACAATGAGCAGTTCTTC. It yields the protein CASSLKRGGYLYNEQFF.